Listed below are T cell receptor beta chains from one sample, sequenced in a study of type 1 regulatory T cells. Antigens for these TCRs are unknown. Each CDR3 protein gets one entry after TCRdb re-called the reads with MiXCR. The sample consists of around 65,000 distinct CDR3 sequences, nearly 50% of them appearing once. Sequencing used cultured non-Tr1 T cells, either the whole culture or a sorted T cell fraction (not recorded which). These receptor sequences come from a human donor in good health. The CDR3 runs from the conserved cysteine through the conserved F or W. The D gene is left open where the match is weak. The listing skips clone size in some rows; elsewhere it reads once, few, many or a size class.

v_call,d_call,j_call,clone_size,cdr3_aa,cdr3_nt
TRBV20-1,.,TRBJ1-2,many,CSARRVGGINYGYTF,TGCAGTGCTAGGCGGGTGGGGGGAATTAACTATGGCTACACCTTC
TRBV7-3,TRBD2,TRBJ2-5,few,CASSSSGRAEETQYF,TGTGCCAGCAGCTCTTCAGGGAGGGCTGAAGAGACCCAGTACTTC
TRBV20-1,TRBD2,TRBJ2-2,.,CSASRGGANTGELFF,TGCAGTGCTAGCCGGGGGGGGGCGAACACCGGGGAGCTGTTTTTT
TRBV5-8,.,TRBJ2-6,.,CASSKKVPNVLTF,TGTGCCAGCAGCAAGAAGGTCCCCAACGTCCTGACTTTC
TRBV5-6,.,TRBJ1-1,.,CASSPVGGGKNTEAFF,TGTGCCAGCAGCCCGGTGGGGGGCGGTAAGAACACTGAAGCTTTCTTT
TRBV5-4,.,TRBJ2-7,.,CASSLGPSREQYF,TGTGCCAGCAGCTTGGGCCCGTCGAGGGAGCAGTACTTC
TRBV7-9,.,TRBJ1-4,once,CASSLGMGQDYEKLFF,TGTGCCAGCAGCTTGGGTATGGGACAAGACTATGAAAAACTGTTTTTT
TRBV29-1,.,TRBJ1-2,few,CSVARGYGYTF,TGCAGCGTTGCCCGTGGCTATGGCTACACCTTC
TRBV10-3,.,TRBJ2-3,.,CAISETSTSTDTQYF,TGTGCCATCAGTGAGACTAGCACGAGCACAGATACGCAGTATTTT
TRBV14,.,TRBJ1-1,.,CASSPRPSHTEAFF,TGTGCCAGCAGCCCCCGGCCATCCCACACTGAAGCTTTCTTT
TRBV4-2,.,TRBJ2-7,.,CASSPNQIQGSYKQYF,TGTGCCAGCAGCCCCAACCAGATACAGGGCTCCTACAAGCAGTACTTC
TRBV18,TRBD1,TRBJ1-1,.,CASSRDSPEAFF,TGTGCCAGCTCAAGGGACAGCCCTGAAGCTTTCTTT
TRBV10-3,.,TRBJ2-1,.,CAISESRFLQFF,TGTGCCATCAGTGAGTCGAGATTTCTTCAGTTCTTC
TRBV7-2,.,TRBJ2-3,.,CASSLESTDTQYF,TGTGCCAGCAGCTTAGAAAGCACAGATACGCAGTATTTT
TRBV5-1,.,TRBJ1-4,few,CASSLGATNEKLFF,TGCGCCAGCAGCTTGGGGGCAACTAATGAAAAACTGTTTTTT
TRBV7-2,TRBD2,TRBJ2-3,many,CASSFASGGRTDTQYF,TGTGCCAGCAGCTTTGCTAGCGGGGGACGCACAGATACGCAGTATTTT
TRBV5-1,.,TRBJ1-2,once,CASSPSGDYGYTF,TGCGCCAGCAGCCCGTCAGGGGACTATGGCTACACCTTC
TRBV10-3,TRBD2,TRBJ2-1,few,CAIRYSGVYNEQFF,TGTGCCATCAGGTATAGCGGGGTCTACAATGAGCAGTTCTTC
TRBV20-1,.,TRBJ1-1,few,CSASPSGFRGTEAFF,TGCAGTGCTAGTCCTTCAGGGTTTCGTGGCACTGAAGCTTTCTTT
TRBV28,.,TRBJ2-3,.,CASSLGGAPDTQYF,TGTGCCAGCAGTTTAGGTGGCGCCCCAGATACGCAGTATTTT
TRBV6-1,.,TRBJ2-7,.,CASSEVGRQTYEQYF,TGTGCCAGCAGTGAAGTGGGACGGCAAACCTACGAGCAGTACTTC
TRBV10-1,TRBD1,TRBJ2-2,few,CASSEQGETGELFF,TGCGCCAGCAGCGAACAGGGGGAAACCGGGGAGCTGTTTTTT
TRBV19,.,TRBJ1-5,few,CASSSQFNQPQHF,TGTGCCAGTAGTAGTCAATTCAATCAGCCCCAGCATTTT
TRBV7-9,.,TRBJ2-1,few,CASSPDRNEQFF,TGTGCCAGCAGCCCCGACAGAAATGAGCAGTTCTTC
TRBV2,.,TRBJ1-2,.,CASSPVRDISNYGYTF,TGTGCCAGCAGTCCCGTGAGGGACATTTCTAACTATGGCTACACCTTC
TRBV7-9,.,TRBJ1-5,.,CASSLGENQPQHF,TGTGCCAGCAGCTTAGGGGAAAATCAGCCCCAGCATTTT
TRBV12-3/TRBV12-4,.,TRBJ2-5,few,CASSFSGVSETQYF,TGTGCCAGCAGTTTTTCGGGGGTTTCGGAGACCCAGTACTTC
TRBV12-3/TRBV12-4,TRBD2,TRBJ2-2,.,CASRPRGLAGNTGELFF,TGTGCCAGCAGACCTAGAGGTCTAGCGGGGAACACCGGGGAGCTGTTTTTT
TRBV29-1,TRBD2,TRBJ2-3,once,CSVLSGGVDTQYF,TGCAGCGTCCTTAGCGGGGGCGTAGATACGCAGTATTTT
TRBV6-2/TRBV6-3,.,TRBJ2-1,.,CASSKDPRYNEQFF,TGTGCCAGCAGTAAGGACCCACGCTACAATGAGCAGTTCTTC
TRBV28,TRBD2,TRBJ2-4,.,CASSSWRGENIQYF,TGTGCCAGCAGTTCATGGCGGGGGGAGAACATTCAGTACTTC